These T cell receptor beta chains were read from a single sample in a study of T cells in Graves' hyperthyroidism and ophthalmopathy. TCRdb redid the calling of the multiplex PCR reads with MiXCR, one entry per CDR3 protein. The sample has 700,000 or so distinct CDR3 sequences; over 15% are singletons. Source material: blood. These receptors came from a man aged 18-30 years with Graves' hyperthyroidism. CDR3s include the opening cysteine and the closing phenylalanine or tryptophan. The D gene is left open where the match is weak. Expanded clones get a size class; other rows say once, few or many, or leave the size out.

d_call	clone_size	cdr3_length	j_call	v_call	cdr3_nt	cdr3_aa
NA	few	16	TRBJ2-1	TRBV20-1	TGCAGTGCGCCCATTGCCCAGGGGTCCCCTAACAATGAGCAGTTCTTC	CSAPIAQGSPNNEQFF
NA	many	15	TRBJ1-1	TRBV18	TGTGCCAGCTCGCGCCTTGGGGCATTGAACACTGAAGCTTTCTTT	CASSRLGALNTEAFF
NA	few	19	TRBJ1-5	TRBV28	TGTGCCAGCAGTTATATGTACAATTTACCCAAAGGGTTTTATCAGCCCCAGCATTTT	CASSYMYNLPKGFYQPQHF
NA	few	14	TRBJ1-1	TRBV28	TGTGCCAGCAGTTTTCTAGGGTTGAACACTGAAGCTTTCTTT	CASSFLGLNTEAFF
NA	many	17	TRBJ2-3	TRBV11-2	TGTGCCAGCAGCATGTTAGGACTACGGAATTTTGCAGATACGCAGTATTTT	CASSMLGLRNFADTQYF
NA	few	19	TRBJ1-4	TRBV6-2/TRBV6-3	TGTGCCAGCAGTTACTCGACGGGTTCGGGGATCGGAACTAATGAAAAACTGTTTTTT	CASSYSTGSGIGTNEKLFF
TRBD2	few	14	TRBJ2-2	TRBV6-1	TGTGCCAGCAATATGGCGGGAGGGCAAGGGGAGCTGTTTTTT	CASNMAGGQGELFF
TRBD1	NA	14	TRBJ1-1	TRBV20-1	TGCAGTGCTAGCCGACAGGGCTCGAACACTGAAGCTTTCTTT	CSASRQGSNTEAFF
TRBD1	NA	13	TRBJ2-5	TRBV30	TGTGCCTGGAGGACAGGGGGCTGGGAGACCCAGTACTTC	CAWRTGGWETQYF
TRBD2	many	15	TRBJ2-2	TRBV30	TGTGCCTGGAGTGTAACCGCGGGAGGCGGCGGGGAGCTGTTTTTT	CAWSVTAGGGGELFF
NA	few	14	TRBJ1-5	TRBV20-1	TGCAGTGCCAGTGGGGGGGGAAGCAATCAGCCCCAGCATTTT	CSASGGGSNQPQHF
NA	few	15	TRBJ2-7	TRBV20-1	TGCAGTGCTAGAGACTTCAGGGTGAGCTCCTACGAGCAGTACTTC	CSARDFRVSSYEQYF
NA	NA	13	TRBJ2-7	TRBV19	TGTGCCAGCAGCGGGCCCCCCCGCTACGAGCAGTACTTC	CASSGPPRYEQYF
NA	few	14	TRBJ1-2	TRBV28	TGTGCCAGCAGGCCCGGGTCGGTCAACTATGGCTACACCTTC	CASRPGSVNYGYTF
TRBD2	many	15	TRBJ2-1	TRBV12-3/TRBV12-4	TGTGCCAGCAGTTTAGTAGCGGGAGGTCCCAATGAGCAGTTCTTC	CASSLVAGGPNEQFF
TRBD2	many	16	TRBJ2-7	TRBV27	TGTGCCAGCAGTAGGACTAGCGGGAGGTTCACCTACGAGCAGTACTTC	CASSRTSGRFTYEQYF
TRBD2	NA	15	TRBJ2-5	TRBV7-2	TGTGCCAGCAGCTTAGCGGGGGGGAGCCGAGAGACCCAGTACTTC	CASSLAGGSRETQYF
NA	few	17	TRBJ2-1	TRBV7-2	TGTGCCAGCAGCCCGTTTCAAACGTCAGGGGGGTACAATGAGCAGTTCTTC	CASSPFQTSGGYNEQFF
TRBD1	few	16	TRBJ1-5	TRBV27	TGTGCCAGCAGTTCCCTGACAGGGGCGAACAATCAGCCCCAGCATTTT	CASSSLTGANNQPQHF
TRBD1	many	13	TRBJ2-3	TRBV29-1	TGCAGCGCACAGGGGATTGGCACAGATACGCAGTATTTT	CSAQGIGTDTQYF
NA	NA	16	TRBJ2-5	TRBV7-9	TGTGCCAGCAGCCCCCGCCCAGGGCGTTTCCAAGAGACCCAGTACTTC	CASSPRPGRFQETQYF